The present T cell receptor beta chain was sequenced within a study of spatial heterogeneity in lung cancer. Sample time point: blood at routine non-recurrence follow-up after resection. The germline V gene encodes CDR1 SGHAT and CDR2 FQNNGV. The CDR3 covers 14 residues. V was cut by 4 bases and J by 0 bases, with 7 bases left in between. TCRdb recomputed calls from the 5' RACE reads with MiXCR, one row per CDR3 protein. The data contain under 150,000 distinct CDR3 sequences, about 10% of them singletons. This clonotype was picked up many times. The gene calls are TRBV11-2 and TRBJ1-3; D remains ambiguous. Material: PBMCs, obtained at follow-up. This TCR came from a female donor with early-stage non-small cell lung cancer. The CDR3 reads CASSSQSSGNTIYF. CDR3 DNA sequence: TGTGCCAGCAGCTCACAGAGCTCTGGAAACACCATATATTTT.